This T cell receptor (beta chain) stems from a study of T cells in Graves' hyperthyroidism and ophthalmopathy. Amplified regions were TCR beta CDR3 sequences from RNA transcripts. Carried out on the TCR CDR3, a first-round RT-PCR used the HTBI primer set. Using its own MiXCR run on the multiplex PCR reads, TCRdb lists one record per CDR3 protein. The sample consists of 94,000 or so distinct CDR3 sequences, roughly 49% of them appearing once. The CDR3 has 15 amino acids. Per the germline V gene, CDR1 is SNHLY and CDR2 is FYNNEI. Germline trimming cut 0 bases from V and 2 bases from J; bases unmatched to any gene: 2. On this clonotype: What it recognizes is unknown.

Broader study findings: Stable hyperthyroidism was told apart from ophthalmopathy by a model built on 13 V-J features.

Input material: blood. The chain joins TRBV2 to TRBJ2-7; 9 bases align to TRBD2. The TCR was taken from a middle-aged woman with Graves' hyperthyroidism. CDR3 in amino acids: CASSEAGTSPYEQYF. For the CDR3, the DNA is TGTGCCAGCAGTGAAGCGGGGACTAGCCCCTACGAGCAGTACTTC.